The 14 T cell receptor beta chains given below trace back to one sample, sequenced in a study of T cells after yellow fever vaccination. TCRdb fed the 5' RACE reads into MiXCR, producing one record per CDR3 protein. The data hold fewer than 150,000 distinct CDR3 sequences, with 5.5% to 8% observed a single time. The sample consisted of CD4+ T cells sorted from PBMCs, taken roughly 46 days after the first yellow fever vaccination. The receptors come from a man younger than 30 who received the YFV17D yellow fever vaccine.

The rearrangement uses TRBV7-2 and TRBJ2-2; 15 nucleotides agree with TRBD2. CDR1 and CDR2 (germline): SGHTA, FQGNSA. The CDR3 has 16 amino acids. The junction had 4 bases not matched to a gene; V was cut back by 4 bases and J by 7 bases. CDR3 coding DNA: TGTGCCAGCAGCTGGACTAGCGGGGGGGCAGGCGGGGAGCTGTTTTTT. It codes for CASSWTSGGAGGELFF.

This clonotype was recorded at least ten times. The rearrangement joins TRBV7-6 to TRBJ2-7; no firm D call. CDR1 and CDR2 (germline): SGHVS, FNYEAQ. Trimming took 3 bases from V and 5 from J, leaving 11 bases between them. The CDR3 is 13 amino acids. CDR3 sequence reads: CASSFRVTDEQYF. CDR3 DNA: TGTGCCAGCAGCTTCCGGGTTACTGACGAGCAGTACTTC.

The table lists this clonotype with many counts. The V gene is TRBV7-9, the J gene TRBJ2-3, with 7 positions matching TRBD1. Germline CDR1 reads SEHNR; CDR2 reads FQNEAQ (reference sequence). The CDR3 is 14 residues long. V lost 8 bases, J lost 4 bases, and 9 bases stayed unmatched. The CDR3 coding sequence is TGTGCCAGCGACCGGGACCAGGGGGCAGATACGCAGTATTTT. Its protein is CASDRDQGADTQYF.

A note on this clonotype: Given a much more abundant clone one base away, this may be a read error. The V gene is TRBV10-3, the J gene TRBJ2-3; possible D gene TRBD1, 5 bases. The CDR3 totals 14 residues. Germline assignment: CDR1 ENHRY and CDR2 SYGVKD. V lost 4 bases and J 8 bases, leaving 16 bases between the germline ends. Here the CDR3 DNA reads TGTGCCATCAGTGCTTCATGGGGCAAGGGTACGCAGTATTTT. This codes for CAISASWGKGTQYF.

In this sample, this clonotype turned up many times. V and J are TRBV5-1 and TRBJ1-2; TRBD1 aligns across 7 bases. Germline loops: CDR1 SGHRS, CDR2 YFSETQ. Unmatched junction bases numbered 5, after V lost 4 bases and J lost 2 bases. This CDR3 spans 14 amino acids. DNA of the CDR3: TGCGCCAGCAGCCCCGGGACAGACAACTATGGCTACACCTTC. It yields the protein CASSPGTDNYGYTF.

This clonotype was seen many times. V gene TRBV5-6 combines with J gene TRBJ2-3; 11 bases are shared with TRBD2. This CDR3 contains 17 residues. The J segment lost 2 bases and the V segment lost 0 bases, leaving 5 bases of the junction unmatched. Germline lookup yields CDR1 SGHDT and CDR2 YYEEEE. CDR3 protein: CASSLVASGGPTDTQYF. In DNA, the CDR3 is TGTGCCAGCAGCTTGGTGGCTAGCGGGGGGCCCACAGATACGCAGTATTTT.

This clonotype was detected only a few times. The genes are TRBV9 and TRBJ2-1; 7 nucleotides line up with TRBD1. CDR3 length equals 16 residues. Germline lookup yields CDR1 SGDLS and CDR2 YYNGEE. The V gene end was trimmed by 0 bases and the J gene end by 3 bases; junction bases not matched to a gene: 6. The DNA for the CDR3 is TGTGCCAGCAGCGTAGGTGGGACAGCTATCTACAATGAGCAGTTCTTC. Residues: CASSVGGTAIYNEQFF.

The chain employs TRBV6-5 and TRBJ1-3; D is uncertain. V lost 2 bases, J lost 4 bases, and 15 bases lay in between. From germline, CDR1 is MNHEY and CDR2 SVGAGI. The CDR3 loop spans 16 amino acids. CDR3 region: CASSYAGGNTGNTIYF. The CDR3, as DNA: TGTGCCAGCAGTTACGCCGGTGGTAACACGGGAAACACCATATATTTT.

This clonotype was seen many times. This chain uses TRBV5-1 with TRBJ2-3; no reliable D call. The CDR3 is 12 residues long. The ends were cut back, 3 bases at V and 6 bases at J, with 8 bases in the middle. CDR1 is SGHRS, CDR2 YFSETQ, per germline. In DNA, the CDR3 is TGCGCCAGCAGCTACCCTACGGATACGCAGTATTTT. Amino acids: CASSYPTDTQYF. Together with reference TRBV5-1 and TRBJ2-3, the CDR3 gives the full variable domain: KAGVTQTPRYLIKTRGQQVTLSCSPISGHRSVSWYQQTPGQGLQFLFEYFSETQRNKGNFPGRFSGRQFSNSRSEMNVSTLELGDSALYLCASSYPTDTQYFGPGTRLTVL.

This clonotype was detected many times. This sequence joins TRBV11-2 and TRBJ2-1; D remains ambiguous. The CDR3 sequence is 17 residues long. Germline V lookup: CDR1 SGHAT, CDR2 FQNNGV. V lost 0 bases to trimming and J lost 0 bases, with 12 bases between them. CDR3 sequence (DNA): TGTGCCAGCAGCTTAGATCAGGTTGGAAGCTCCTACAATGAGCAGTTCTTC. It yields the protein CASSLDQVGSSYNEQFF.

This clonotype was detected many times. The chain uses TRBV20-1 and TRBJ2-1; D gene uncertain. This CDR3 is built from 12 residues. V lost 0 bases, J lost 5 bases, and 5 bases lay in between. The germline gives CDR1 DFQATT, CDR2 SNEGSKA (reference sequence). The CDR3 sequence: CSARDPHNEQFF. The CDR3 DNA reads TGCAGTGCTAGAGATCCTCACAATGAGCAGTTCTTC.

This clonotype was recorded many times. The chain has TRBV20-1 and TRBJ2-5; D may be TRBD2 (5 bases). V lost 1 base to trimming and J lost 2 bases, with 14 bases between them. The CDR3 spans 15 residues. Germline V CDR1 and CDR2: DFQATT, SNEGSKA (reference sequence). CDR3 DNA sequence: TGCAGTGCTAGAGTCTCGGGAACAGCTCAAGAGACCCAGTACTTC. Amino acids: CSARVSGTAQETQYF.

This clonotype showed up many times. The genes are TRBV5-4 and TRBJ2-1, with a tentative D call TRBD1 (5 bases). The CDR3 spans 16 residues. The germline V and J ends were trimmed by 4 bases and 0 bases, with 14 bases remaining between them. Germline-derived CDR1 and CDR2 are SGHNT and YYREEE (reference sequence). CDR3 residues: CASSPRQHHSYNEQFF. In DNA, the CDR3 is TGTGCCAGCAGCCCGAGACAGCACCACTCCTACAATGAGCAGTTCTTC.

This clonotype was found many times. The genes are TRBV7-2 and TRBJ2-3, with 11 bases fitting TRBD2. Losses at the gene ends were 4 bases for V and 3 bases for J; bases not matched to a gene: 3. The CDR3 spans 15 residues. Germline CDR1 and CDR2: SGHTA and FQGNSA. The CDR3 DNA sequence: TGTGCCAGCAGCTATAGCGGGGGGGAGACAGATACGCAGTATTTT. This encodes CASSYSGGETDTQYF.